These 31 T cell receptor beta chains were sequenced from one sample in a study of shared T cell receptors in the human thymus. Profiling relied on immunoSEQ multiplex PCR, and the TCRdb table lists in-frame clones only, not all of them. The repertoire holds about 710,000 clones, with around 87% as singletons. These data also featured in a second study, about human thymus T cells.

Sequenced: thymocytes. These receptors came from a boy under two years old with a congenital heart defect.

The CDR3, as DNA: TGTGCCAGCAGCCCACAGACAGGGCGCCACACAGATACGCAGTATTTT. Its translation is CASSPQTGRHTDTQYF. The chain combines TRBV11-2 with TRBJ2-3, with 7 nucleotides matching TRBD1. Per germline, CDR1 SGHAT and CDR2 FQNNGV. The CDR3 length is 16 residues. Losses at the gene ends were 5 bases for V and 2 bases for J; bases not matched to a gene: 10.

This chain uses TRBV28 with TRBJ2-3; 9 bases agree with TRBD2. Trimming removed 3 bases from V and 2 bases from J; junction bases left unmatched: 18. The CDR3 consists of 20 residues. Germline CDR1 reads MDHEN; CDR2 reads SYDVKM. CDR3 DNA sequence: TGTGCCAGCAGTTTCGCGGTTATGATATTGGCGGGAGGGGCCACAGATACGCAGTATTTT. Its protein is CASSFAVMILAGGATDTQYF.

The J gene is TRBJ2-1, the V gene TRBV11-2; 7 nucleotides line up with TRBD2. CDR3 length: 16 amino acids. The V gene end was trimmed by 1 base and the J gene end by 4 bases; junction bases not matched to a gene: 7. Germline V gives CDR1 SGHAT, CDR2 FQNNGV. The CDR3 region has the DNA TGTGCCAGCAGCTTAGCTGCGGGGGTGATATACAATGAGCAGTTCTTC. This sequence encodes CASSLAAGVIYNEQFF.

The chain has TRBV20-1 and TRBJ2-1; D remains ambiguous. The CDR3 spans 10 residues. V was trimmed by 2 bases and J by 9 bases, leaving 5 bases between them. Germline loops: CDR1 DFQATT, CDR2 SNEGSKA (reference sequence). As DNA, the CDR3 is TGCAGTGCTAGACGAGGTGAGCAGTTCTTC. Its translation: CSARRGEQFF.

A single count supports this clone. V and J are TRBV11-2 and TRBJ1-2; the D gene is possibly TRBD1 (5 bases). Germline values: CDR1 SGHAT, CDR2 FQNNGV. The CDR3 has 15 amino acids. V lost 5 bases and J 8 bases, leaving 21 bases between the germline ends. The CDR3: CASSPRTPFQGGYTF. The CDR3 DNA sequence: TGTGCCAGCAGCCCCAGAACCCCTTTTCAGGGAGGCTACACCTTC.

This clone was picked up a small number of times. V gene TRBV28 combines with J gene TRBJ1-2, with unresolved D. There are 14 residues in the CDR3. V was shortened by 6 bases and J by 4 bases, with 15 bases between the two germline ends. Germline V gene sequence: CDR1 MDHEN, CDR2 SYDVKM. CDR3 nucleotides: TGTGCCAGCAGCCGTGCCGAGCCGTTCTATGGCTACACCTTC. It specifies CASSRAEPFYGYTF.

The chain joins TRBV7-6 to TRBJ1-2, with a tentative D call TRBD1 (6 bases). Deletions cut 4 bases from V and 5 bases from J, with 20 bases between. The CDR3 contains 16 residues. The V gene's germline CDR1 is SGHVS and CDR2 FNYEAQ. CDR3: CASSSRGSGDPYGYTF. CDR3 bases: TGTGCCAGCAGCTCTAGGGGGTCAGGGGATCCATATGGCTACACCTTC.

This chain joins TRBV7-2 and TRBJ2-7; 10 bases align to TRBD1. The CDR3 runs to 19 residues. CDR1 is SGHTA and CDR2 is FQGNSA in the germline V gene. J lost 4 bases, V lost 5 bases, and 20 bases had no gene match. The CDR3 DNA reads TGTGCCAGCAGCCAACGGGACAGGGGTAATTTCCCCCATCCATACGAGCAGTACTTC. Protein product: CASSQRDRGNFPHPYEQYF.

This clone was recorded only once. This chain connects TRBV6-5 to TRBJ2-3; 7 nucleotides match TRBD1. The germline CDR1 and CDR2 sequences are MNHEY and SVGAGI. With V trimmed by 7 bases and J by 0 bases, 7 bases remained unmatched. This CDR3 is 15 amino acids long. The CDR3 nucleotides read TGTGCCAGCATGGGACAGACCTCTAGCACAGATACGCAGTATTTT. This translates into CASMGQTSSTDTQYF.

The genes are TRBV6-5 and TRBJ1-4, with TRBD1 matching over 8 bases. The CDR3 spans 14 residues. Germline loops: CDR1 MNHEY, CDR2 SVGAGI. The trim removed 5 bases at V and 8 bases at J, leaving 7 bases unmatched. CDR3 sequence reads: CASSPDREGEKLFF. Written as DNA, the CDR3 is TGTGCCAGCAGTCCGGACAGGGAGGGCGAAAAACTGTTTTTT.

CDR3: CASSLSREGTEAFF. The CDR3 DNA reads TGCGCCAGCAGCCTATCCAGGGAGGGCACTGAAGCTTTCTTT. V gene TRBV4-3 combines with J gene TRBJ1-1; D possibly corresponds to TRBD1 (5 bases). Germline loops: CDR1 LGHNA, CDR2 YSLEER. The CDR3 runs to 14 residues. Trimming removed 4 bases from V and 4 bases from J, with 13 bases in between.

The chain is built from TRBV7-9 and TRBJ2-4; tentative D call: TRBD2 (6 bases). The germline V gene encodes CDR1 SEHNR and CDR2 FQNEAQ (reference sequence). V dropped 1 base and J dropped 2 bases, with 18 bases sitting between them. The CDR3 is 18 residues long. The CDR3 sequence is CASSLGAGGGRTKNIQYF. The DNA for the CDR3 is TGTGCCAGCAGCTTAGGCGCCGGGGGAGGTAGAACCAAAAACATTCAGTACTTC.

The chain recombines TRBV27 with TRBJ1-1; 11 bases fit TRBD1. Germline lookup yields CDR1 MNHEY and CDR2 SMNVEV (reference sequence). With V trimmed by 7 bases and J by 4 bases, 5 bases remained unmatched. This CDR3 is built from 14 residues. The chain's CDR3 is CASTGDRGGTEAFF. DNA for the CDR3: TGTGCCAGCACCGGGGACAGGGGGGGCACTGAAGCTTTCTTT.

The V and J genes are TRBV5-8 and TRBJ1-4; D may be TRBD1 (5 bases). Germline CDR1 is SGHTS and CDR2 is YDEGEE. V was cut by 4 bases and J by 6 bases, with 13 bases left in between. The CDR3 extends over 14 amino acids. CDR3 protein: CASSLDSLDEKLFF. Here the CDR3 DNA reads TGTGCCAGCAGCCTAGACAGTTTGGATGAAAAACTGTTTTTT.

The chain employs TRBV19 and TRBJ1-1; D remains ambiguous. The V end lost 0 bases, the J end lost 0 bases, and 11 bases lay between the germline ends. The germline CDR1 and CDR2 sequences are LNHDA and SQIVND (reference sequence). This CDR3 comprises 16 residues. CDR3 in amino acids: CASSIDLQRMNTEAFF. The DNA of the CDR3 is TGTGCCAGTAGTATAGATTTGCAGCGAATGAACACTGAAGCTTTCTTT.

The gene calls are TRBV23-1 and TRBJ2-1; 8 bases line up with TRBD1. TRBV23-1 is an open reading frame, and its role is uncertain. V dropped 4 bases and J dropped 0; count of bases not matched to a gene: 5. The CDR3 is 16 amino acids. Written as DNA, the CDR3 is TGCGCCAGCAGTCCACGACAGGGGCGCTCCTACAATGAGCAGTTCTTC. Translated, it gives CASSPRQGRSYNEQFF.

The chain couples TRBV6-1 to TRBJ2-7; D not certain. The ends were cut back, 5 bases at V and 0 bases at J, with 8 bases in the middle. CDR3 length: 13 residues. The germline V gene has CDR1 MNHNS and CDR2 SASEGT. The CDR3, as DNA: TGTGCCAGCAGTTTAGGCGGCTCCTACGAGCAGTACTTC. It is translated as CASSLGGSYEQYF.

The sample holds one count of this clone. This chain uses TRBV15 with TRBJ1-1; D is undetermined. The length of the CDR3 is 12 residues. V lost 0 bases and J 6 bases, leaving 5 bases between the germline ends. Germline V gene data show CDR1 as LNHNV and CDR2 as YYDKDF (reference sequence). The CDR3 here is CATSRESSEAFF. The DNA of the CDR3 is TGTGCCACCAGCAGAGAATCCTCTGAAGCTTTCTTT.

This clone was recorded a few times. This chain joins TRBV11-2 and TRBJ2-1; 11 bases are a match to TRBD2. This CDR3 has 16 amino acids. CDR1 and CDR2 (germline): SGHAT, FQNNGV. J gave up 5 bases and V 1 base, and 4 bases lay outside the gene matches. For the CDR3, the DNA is TGTGCCAGCAGCTTAGCGACTAGCGGGACCCACAATGAGCAGTTCTTC. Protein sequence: CASSLATSGTHNEQFF. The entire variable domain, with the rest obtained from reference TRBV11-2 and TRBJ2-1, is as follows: EAGVAQSPRYKIIEKRQSVAFWCNPISGHATLYWYQQILGQGPKLLIQFQNNGVVDDSQLPKDRFSAERLKGVDSTLKIQPAKLEDSAVYLCASSLATSGTHNEQFFGPGTRLTVL.

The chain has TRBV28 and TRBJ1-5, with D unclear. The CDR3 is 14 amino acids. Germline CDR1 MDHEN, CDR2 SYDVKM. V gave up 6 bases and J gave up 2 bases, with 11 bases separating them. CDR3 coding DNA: TGTGCCAGCAGGAGACCTACAGGCAATCAGCCCCAGCATTTT. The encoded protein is CASRRPTGNQPQHF. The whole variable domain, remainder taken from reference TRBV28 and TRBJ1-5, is DVKVTQSSRYLVKRTGEKVFLECVQDMDHENMFWYRQDPGLGLRLIYFSYDVKMKEKGDIPEGYSVSREKKERFSLILESASTNQTSMYLCASRRPTGNQPQHFGDGTRLSIL.

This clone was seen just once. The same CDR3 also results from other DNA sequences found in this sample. The CDR3 bases are TGCAGCGTGGGGGGTACTGAAGCTTTCTTT. Its protein is CSVGGTEAFF. V usage is TRBV29-1 and J usage is TRBJ1-1; D perhaps matches TRBD1 (5 bases). V was pared by 6 bases and J by 5 bases, with 7 bases between. This CDR3 is 10 amino acids long. Germline loops: CDR1 SQVTM, CDR2 ANQGSEA. Looking up the rest from reference TRBV29-1 and TRBJ1-1 gives the full variable domain: SAVISQKPSRDICQRGTSLTIQCQVDSQVTMMFWYRQQPGQSLTLIATANQGSEATYESGFVIDKFPISRPNLTFSTLTVSNMSPEDSSIYLCSVGGTEAFFGQGTRLTVV.

The CDR3: CASSLAPTGALNTEAFF. The CDR3 DNA is TGTGCCAGCAGCTTAGCGCCGACAGGGGCCCTGAACACTGAAGCTTTCTTT. The J gene is TRBJ1-1, the V gene TRBV11-2; 8 nucleotides align to TRBD1. The germline CDR1 and CDR2 sequences are SGHAT and FQNNGV. Germline trimming cut 1 base from V and 0 bases from J; bases unmatched to any gene: 7. This CDR3 has 17 amino acids.

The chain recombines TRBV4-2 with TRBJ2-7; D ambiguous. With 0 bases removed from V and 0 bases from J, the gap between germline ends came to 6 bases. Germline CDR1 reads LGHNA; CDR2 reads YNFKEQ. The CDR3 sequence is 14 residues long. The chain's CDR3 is CASSQEASSYEQYF. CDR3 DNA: TGTGCCAGCAGCCAAGAGGCTAGCTCCTACGAGCAGTACTTC.

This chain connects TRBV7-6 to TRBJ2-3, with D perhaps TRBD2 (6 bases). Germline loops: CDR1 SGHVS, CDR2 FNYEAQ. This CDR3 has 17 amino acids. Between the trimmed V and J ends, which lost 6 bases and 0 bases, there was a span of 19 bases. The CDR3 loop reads CASRSTGDQFSTDTQYF. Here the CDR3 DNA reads TGTGCCAGCAGATCGACGGGGGACCAATTTAGCACAGATACGCAGTATTTT.

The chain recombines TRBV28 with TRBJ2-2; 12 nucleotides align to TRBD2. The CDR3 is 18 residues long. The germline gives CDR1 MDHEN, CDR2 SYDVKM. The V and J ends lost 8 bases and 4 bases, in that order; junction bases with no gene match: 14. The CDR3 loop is CASLAPSGRASSTGELFF. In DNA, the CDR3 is TGTGCCAGCCTCGCCCCTAGCGGGAGGGCGAGTAGCACCGGGGAGCTGTTTTTT.

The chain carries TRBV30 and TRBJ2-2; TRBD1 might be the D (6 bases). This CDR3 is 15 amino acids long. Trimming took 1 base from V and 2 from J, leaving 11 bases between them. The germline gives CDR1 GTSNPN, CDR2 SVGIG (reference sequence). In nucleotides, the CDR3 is TGTGCCTGGAGTGCCCAGGGGTTAAACACCGGGGAGCTGTTTTTT. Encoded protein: CAWSAQGLNTGELFF.

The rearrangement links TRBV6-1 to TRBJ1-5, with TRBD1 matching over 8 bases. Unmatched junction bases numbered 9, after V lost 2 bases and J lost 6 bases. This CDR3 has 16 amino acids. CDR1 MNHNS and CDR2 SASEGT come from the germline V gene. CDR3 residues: CASSELAGGGSQPQHF. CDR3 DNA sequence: TGTGCCAGCAGTGAACTCGCAGGGGGCGGGAGTCAGCCCCAGCATTTT.

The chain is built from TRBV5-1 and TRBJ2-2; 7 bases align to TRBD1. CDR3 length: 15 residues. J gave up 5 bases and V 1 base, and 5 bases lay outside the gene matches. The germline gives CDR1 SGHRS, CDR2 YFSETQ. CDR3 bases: TGCGCCAGCAGCTTGACAGGGGTTAAGACCGGGGAGCTGTTTTTT. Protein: CASSLTGVKTGELFF.

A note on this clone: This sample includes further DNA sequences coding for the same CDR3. The CDR3 protein is CASSLVGDEQYF. CDR3 nucleotides: TGCGCCAGCAGCTTGGTAGGGGACGAGCAGTACTTC. The chain employs TRBV5-1 and TRBJ2-7; the D gene is possibly TRBD1 (5 bases). The CDR3 extends over 12 amino acids. V was shortened by 0 bases and J by 5 bases, with 6 bases between the two germline ends. CDR1 and CDR2 (germline): SGHRS, YFSETQ.

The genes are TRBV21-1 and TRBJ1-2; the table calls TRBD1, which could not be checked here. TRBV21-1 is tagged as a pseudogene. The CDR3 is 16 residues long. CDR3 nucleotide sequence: TGTGCCAGCAGCCATAAACCGGAACAGCTCCCCTATGGCTACACCTTC. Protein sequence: CASSHKPEQLPYGYTF.

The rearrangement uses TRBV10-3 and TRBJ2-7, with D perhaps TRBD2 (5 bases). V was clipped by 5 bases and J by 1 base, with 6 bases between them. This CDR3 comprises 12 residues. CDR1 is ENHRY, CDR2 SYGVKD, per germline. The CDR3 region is CAISSGSYEQYF. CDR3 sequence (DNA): TGTGCCATCAGTAGCGGATCCTACGAGCAGTACTTC.